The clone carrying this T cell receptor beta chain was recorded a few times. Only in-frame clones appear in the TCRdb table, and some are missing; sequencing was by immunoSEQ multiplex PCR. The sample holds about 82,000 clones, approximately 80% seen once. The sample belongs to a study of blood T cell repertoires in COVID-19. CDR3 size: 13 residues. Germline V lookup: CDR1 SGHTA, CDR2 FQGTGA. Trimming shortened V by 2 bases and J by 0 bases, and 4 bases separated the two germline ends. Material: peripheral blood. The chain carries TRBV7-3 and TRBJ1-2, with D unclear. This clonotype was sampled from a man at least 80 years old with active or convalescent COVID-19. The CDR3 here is CASSLVANYGYTF. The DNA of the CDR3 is TGTGCCAGCAGCTTAGTAGCTAACTATGGCTACACCTTC. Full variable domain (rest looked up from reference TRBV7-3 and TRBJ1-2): GAGVSQTPSNKVTEKGKYVELRCDPISGHTALYWYRQSLGQGPEFLIYFQGTGAADDSGLPNDRFFAVRPEGSVSTLKIQRTERGDSAVYLCASSLVANYGYTFGSGTRLTVV.